These 8 T cell receptor beta chains were all obtained from the same sample, sequenced in a study of shared clonotypes between healthy human individuals. This table comes from immunoSEQ multiplex PCR, and its TCRdb copy is limited to in-frame clones, with some not included. The data contain 1,100,000 or so clones, roughly 74% of them singletons. The sample taken for sequencing was memory CD4+ T cells from PBMCs. Subset given: CD45RA-negative fraction. Source of these receptors: a man aged 18 to 29 in good health. Some clones in this sample may be carry-over from other donors' samples.

The V call is TRBV2, the J call TRBJ1-2, with no clear D. V lost 6 bases, J lost 5 bases, and 16 bases lay in between. Germline values: CDR1 SNHLY, CDR2 FYNNEI. The CDR3 sequence is 14 residues long. In nucleotides, the CDR3 is TGTGCCAGCAGAAGAACAGCCCTTGGGTATGGCTACACCTTC. This codes for CASRRTALGYGYTF.

The rearrangement links TRBV7-6 to TRBJ2-3; TRBD2 matches at 12 bases. The CDR3 consists of 14 residues. The V gene end was trimmed by 5 bases and the J gene end by 9 bases; junction bases not matched to a gene: 6. CDR1 SGHVS and CDR2 FNYEAQ come from the germline V gene. CDR3 sequence: CASSARLAGETQYF. The CDR3 nucleotides read TGTGCCAGCAGCGCAAGACTAGCGGGAGAGACGCAGTATTTT.

For this clone: Additional DNA sequences in this sample encode the identical CDR3. The CDR3, as DNA: TGTGCCAGTAGTATCCCTAAGAATGAGCAGTTCTTC. Residues: CASSIPKNEQFF. The chain links TRBV19 to TRBJ2-1; D uncertain. Trimming cost V 3 bases and J 7 bases, with 7 bases left between them. The germline CDR1 and CDR2 sequences are LNHDA and SQIVND (reference sequence). The CDR3 covers 12 residues. Supplemented by reference TRBV19 and TRBJ2-1, the full variable domain reads DGGITQSPKYLFRKEGQNVTLSCEQNLNHDAMYWYRQDPGQGLRLIYYSQIVNDFQKGDIAEGYSVSREKKESFPLTVTSAQKNPTAFYLCASSIPKNEQFFGPGTRLTVL.

J is TRBJ2-1 and V is TRBV7-8, with a possible D match to TRBD1 (5 bases). V was shortened by 1 base and J by 6 bases, with 13 bases between the two germline ends. CDR3 length: 15 amino acids. Germline lookup yields CDR1 SGHVS and CDR2 FQNEAQ. CDR3 in DNA: TGTGCCAGCAGCTTAGGGCAGGGTATTCGCAATGAGCAGTTCTTC. Translated, it gives CASSLGQGIRNEQFF.

The chain combines TRBV6-5 with TRBJ2-1; D gene unclear. Germline CDR1 is MNHEY and CDR2 is SVGAGI. This CDR3 is built from 14 residues. Between the trimmed V and J ends, which lost 0 bases and 10 bases, there was a span of 13 bases. The CDR3 loop is CASSYSPEPLEQFF. In DNA form, the CDR3 reads TGTGCCAGCAGTTACTCACCCGAACCGTTAGAGCAGTTCTTC.

J is TRBJ2-2 and V is TRBV18, with no clear D. This CDR3 region has 13 residues. Germline CDR1 reads KGHSH; CDR2 reads LQKENI. Deletions cut 2 bases from V and 7 bases from J, with 8 bases between. The CDR3, as DNA: TGTGCCAGCTCACCAGTCCTGGGCGGGGAGCTGTTTTTT. It codes for CASSPVLGGELFF.

The chain carries TRBV9 and TRBJ1-5; no firm D call. Trimming removed 3 bases at V and 5 bases at J, with 12 bases between. Germline V lookup: CDR1 SGDLS, CDR2 YYNGEE. The CDR3 has 14 amino acids. CDR3 sequence (DNA): TGTGCCAGCAGCGGGACGGTGGAGTATCAGCCCCAGCATTTT. This gives the protein CASSGTVEYQPQHF.

The sample holds a few counts of this clone. V usage is TRBV7-3 and J usage is TRBJ2-2; D unclear. CDR3 length: 14 residues. The germline gives CDR1 SGHTA, CDR2 FQGTGA. Between the trimmed V and J ends, which lost 8 bases and 3 bases, there was a span of 13 bases. This CDR3 is CASSGSPYTGELFF. CDR3 bases: TGTGCCAGCTCTGGCAGCCCGTACACCGGGGAGCTGTTTTTT.